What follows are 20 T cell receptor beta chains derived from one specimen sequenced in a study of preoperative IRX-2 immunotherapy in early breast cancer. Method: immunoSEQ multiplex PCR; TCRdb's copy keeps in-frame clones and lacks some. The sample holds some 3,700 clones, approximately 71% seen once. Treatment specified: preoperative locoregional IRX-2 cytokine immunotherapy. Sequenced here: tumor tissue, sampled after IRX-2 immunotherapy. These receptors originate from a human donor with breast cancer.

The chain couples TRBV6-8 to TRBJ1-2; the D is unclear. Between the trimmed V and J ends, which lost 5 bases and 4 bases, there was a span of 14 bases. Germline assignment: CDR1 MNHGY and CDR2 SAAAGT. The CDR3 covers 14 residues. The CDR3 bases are TGTGCCAGCAGTGCCGGCGAGGGCGGCTATGGCTACACCTTC. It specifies CASSAGEGGYGYTF.

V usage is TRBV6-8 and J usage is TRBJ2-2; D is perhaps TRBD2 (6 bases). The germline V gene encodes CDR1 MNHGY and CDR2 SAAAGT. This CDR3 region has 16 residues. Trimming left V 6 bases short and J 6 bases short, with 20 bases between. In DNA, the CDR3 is TGTGCCAGCAGCCAAGGGACTCTTTGGGGGGCCGGGGAGCTGTTTTTT. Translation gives CASSQGTLWGAGELFF.

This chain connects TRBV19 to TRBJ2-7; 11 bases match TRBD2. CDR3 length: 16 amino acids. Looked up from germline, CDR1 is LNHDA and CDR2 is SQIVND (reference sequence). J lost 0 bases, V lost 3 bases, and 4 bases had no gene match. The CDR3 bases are TGTGCCAGTAGTATCGGACTAGCGGGCTTCTCCTACGAGCAGTACTTC. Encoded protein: CASSIGLAGFSYEQYF.

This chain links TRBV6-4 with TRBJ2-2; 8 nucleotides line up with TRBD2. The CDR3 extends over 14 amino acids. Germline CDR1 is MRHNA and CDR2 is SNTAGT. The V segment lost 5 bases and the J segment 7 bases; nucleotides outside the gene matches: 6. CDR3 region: CASSTGTRIGELFF. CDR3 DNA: TGTGCCAGCAGTACCGGGACTAGAATCGGGGAGCTGTTTTTT.

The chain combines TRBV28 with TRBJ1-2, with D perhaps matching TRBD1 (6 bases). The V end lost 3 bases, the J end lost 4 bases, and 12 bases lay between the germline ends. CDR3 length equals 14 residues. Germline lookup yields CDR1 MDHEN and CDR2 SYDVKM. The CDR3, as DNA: TGTGCCAGCAGTTTTCAAGGACAGAGCTATGGCTACACCTTC. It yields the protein CASSFQGQSYGYTF.

CDR3 DNA: TGTGCCAGCAGCTTAGAAACAGGGGGCGCGAAGACCCAGTACTTC. It encodes CASSLETGGAKTQYF. The rearrangement joins TRBV11-3 to TRBJ2-5; 9 nucleotides align to TRBD1. Looked up from germline, CDR1 is SGHNT and CDR2 is YENEEA. The junction had 5 bases not matched to a gene; V was cut back by 0 bases and J by 6 bases. This CDR3 has 15 amino acids.

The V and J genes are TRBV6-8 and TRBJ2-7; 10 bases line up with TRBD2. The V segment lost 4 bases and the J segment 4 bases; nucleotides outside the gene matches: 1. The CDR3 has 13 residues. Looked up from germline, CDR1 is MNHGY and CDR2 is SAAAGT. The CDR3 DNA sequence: TGTGCCAGCAGTTGGACTAGCGGATACGAGCAGTACTTC. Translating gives CASSWTSGYEQYF.

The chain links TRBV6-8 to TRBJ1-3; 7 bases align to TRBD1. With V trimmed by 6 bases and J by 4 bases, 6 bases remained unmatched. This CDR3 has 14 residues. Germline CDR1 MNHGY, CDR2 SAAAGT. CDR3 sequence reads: CASSLTGVGNTIYF. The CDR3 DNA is TGTGCCAGCAGCCTCACAGGGGTCGGAAACACCATATATTTT.

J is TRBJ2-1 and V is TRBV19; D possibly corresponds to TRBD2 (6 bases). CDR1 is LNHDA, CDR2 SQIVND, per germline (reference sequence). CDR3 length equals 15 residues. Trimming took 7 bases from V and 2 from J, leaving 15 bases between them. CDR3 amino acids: CASKQRGGTYNEQFF. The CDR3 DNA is TGTGCCAGTAAACAAAGGGGCGGGACCTACAATGAGCAGTTCTTC.

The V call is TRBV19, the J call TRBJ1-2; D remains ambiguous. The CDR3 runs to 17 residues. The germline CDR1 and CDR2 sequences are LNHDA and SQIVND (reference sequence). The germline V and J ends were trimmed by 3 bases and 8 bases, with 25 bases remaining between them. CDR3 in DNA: TGTGCCAGTAGTATCCGGTTCCAGTACCGCCTCGATGAGGGCTACACCTTC. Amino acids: CASSIRFQYRLDEGYTF.

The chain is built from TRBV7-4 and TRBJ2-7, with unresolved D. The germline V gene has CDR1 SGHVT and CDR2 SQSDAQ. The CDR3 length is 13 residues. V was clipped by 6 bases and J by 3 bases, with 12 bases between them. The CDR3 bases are TGTGCCAGCAGTCCGAACCCTAACTACGAGCAGTACTTC. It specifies CASSPNPNYEQYF.

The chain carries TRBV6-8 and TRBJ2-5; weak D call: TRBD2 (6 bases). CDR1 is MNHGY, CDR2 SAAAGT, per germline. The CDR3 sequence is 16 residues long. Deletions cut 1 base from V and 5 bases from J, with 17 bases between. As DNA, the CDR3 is TGTGCCAGCAGTTACTTTTCCGGGAGTACCCCCGAGACCCAGTACTTC. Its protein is CASSYFSGSTPETQYF.

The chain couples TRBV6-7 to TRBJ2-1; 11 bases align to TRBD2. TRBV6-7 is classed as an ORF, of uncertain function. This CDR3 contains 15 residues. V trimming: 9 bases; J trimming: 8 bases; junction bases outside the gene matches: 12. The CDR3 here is CARGLAGGWSHEQFF. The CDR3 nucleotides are TGTGCCAGGGGGCTAGCGGGAGGCTGGTCCCATGAGCAGTTCTTC.

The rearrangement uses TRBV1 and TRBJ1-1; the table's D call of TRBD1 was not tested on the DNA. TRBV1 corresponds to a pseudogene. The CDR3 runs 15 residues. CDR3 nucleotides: TGCGCCAGCAGCCTAAACCTACAGGGGGTTCCTGAAGCTTTCTTT. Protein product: CASSLNLQGVPEAFF.

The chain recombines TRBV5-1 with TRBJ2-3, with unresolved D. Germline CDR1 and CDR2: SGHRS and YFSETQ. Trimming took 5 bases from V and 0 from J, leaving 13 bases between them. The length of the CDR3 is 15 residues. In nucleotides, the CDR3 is TGCGCCAGCAGAGTATCCGGGCCAAGCACAGATACGCAGTATTTT. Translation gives CASRVSGPSTDTQYF.

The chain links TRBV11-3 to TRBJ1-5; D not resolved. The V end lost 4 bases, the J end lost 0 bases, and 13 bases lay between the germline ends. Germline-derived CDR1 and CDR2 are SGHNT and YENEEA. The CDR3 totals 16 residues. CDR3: CASSSGFGYSNQPQHF. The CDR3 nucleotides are TGTGCCAGCAGCTCTGGGTTTGGGTATAGCAATCAGCCCCAGCATTTT.

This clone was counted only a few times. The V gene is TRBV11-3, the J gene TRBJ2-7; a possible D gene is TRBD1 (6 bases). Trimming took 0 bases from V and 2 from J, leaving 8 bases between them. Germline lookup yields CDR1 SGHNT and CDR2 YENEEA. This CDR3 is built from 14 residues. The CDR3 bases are TGTGCCAGCAGCTTAGAAGGGGGACCCTACGAGCAGTACTTC. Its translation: CASSLEGGPYEQYF.

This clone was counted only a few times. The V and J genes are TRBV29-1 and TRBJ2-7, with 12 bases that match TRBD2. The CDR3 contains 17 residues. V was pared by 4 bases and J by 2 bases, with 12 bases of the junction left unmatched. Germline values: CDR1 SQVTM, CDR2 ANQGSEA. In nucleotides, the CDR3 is TGCAGCGTTGGAGCCCACCTACTAGCGGGAGGCGCCTACGAGCAGTACTTC. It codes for CSVGAHLLAGGAYEQYF.

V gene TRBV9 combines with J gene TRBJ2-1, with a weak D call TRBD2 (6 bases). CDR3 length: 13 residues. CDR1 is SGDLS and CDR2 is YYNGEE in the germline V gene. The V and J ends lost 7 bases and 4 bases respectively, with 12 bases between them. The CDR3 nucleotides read TGTGCCAGCGGGTTGACTAGGTACAATGAGCAGTTCTTC. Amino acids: CASGLTRYNEQFF.

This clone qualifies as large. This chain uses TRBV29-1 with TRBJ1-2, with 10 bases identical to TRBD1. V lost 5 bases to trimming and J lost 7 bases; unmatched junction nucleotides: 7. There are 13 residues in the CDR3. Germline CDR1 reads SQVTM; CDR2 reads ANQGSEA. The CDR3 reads CSVQPGTGAGYTF. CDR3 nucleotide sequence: TGCAGCGTTCAACCTGGGACAGGGGCTGGCTACACCTTC.